This T cell receptor beta chain was captured by sequencing in a study of blood T cell repertoires in COVID-19. CDR1 is SGHTA, CDR2 FQGNSA, per germline. Trimming took 1 base from V and 6 from J, leaving 12 bases between them. CDR3 size: 15 residues. Sequenced by immunoSEQ multiplex PCR; TCRdb stores in-frame clones only, minus some. The table records around 230,000 clones, approximately 88% of them present only once. The TCR was taken from a woman aged 40 to 49 with acute COVID-19. V gene TRBV7-2 combines with J gene TRBJ2-2; D is possibly TRBD2 (5 bases). Specimen: PBMCs or T cells enriched from blood (not recorded which). CDR3 sequence: CASSLVRGFAGELFF. For the CDR3, the DNA is TGTGCCAGCAGCTTAGTTCGGGGTTTCGCCGGGGAGCTGTTTTTT.